Presented here are 28 T cell receptor beta chains from one specimen sequenced in a study of blood T cell repertoires in COVID-19. Clones were read by immunoSEQ multiplex PCR, and TCRdb kept only the in-frame ones, dropping some. The data contain under 200,000 clones, almost 85% of them singletons. Sample: PBMCs or T cells enriched from blood (not recorded which). The receptors shown here come from a man aged 45 to 65 who had recovered from COVID-19.

The CDR3 region is CASRPQRASPYEQYF. CDR3 DNA sequence: TGTGCCAGCAGACCCCAGCGCGCGAGCCCCTACGAGCAGTACTTC. V usage is TRBV6-5 and J usage is TRBJ2-7; D unclear. This CDR3 spans 15 amino acids. Looked up from germline, CDR1 is MNHEY and CDR2 is SVGAGI. V dropped 6 bases and J dropped 2 bases, with 17 bases sitting between them.

The chain uses TRBV5-5 and TRBJ1-2, with D hard to call. Germline V gene sequence: CDR1 SGHKS, CDR2 YYEKEE (reference sequence). Trimming removed 4 bases from V and 2 bases from J, with 15 bases in between. This CDR3 is 15 amino acids long. The CDR3 reads CASSRSITDNYGYTF. CDR3 in DNA: TGTGCCAGCAGCCGGTCGATTACAGACAACTATGGCTACACCTTC.

This clone was detected a few times. The CDR3 protein is CASSSRYEQYF. The CDR3, as DNA: TGTGCCAGCAGCTCTAGATACGAGCAGTACTTC. The chain carries TRBV13 and TRBJ2-7; D gene ambiguous. The CDR3 is 11 residues long. V lost 4 bases and J 4 bases, leaving 5 bases between the germline ends. Germline CDR1 and CDR2: PRHDT and FYEKMQ (reference sequence).

The V gene is TRBV6-4, the J gene TRBJ2-3; 9 bases are shared with TRBD2. V dropped 5 bases and J dropped 4; count of bases not matched to a gene: 4. The CDR3 covers 14 residues. Germline V gene sequence: CDR1 MRHNA, CDR2 SNTAGT. CDR3 sequence reads: CASSRGGAADTQYF. CDR3 sequence (DNA): TGTGCCAGCAGTCGCGGGGGGGCCGCAGATACGCAGTATTTT.

The CDR3 region is CASKGTGGFKVNQPQHF. In DNA, the CDR3 is TGTGCCAGCAAAGGGACAGGGGGTTTTAAGGTCAATCAGCCCCAGCATTTT. The V and J genes are TRBV28 and TRBJ1-5, with 11 bases that match TRBD1. With 7 bases clipped from V and 3 bases from J, the junction kept 11 bases outside the gene matches. Germline assignment: CDR1 MDHEN and CDR2 SYDVKM. The CDR3 contains 17 residues. Full variable domain (rest looked up from reference TRBV28 and TRBJ1-5): DVKVTQSSRYLVKRTGEKVFLECVQDMDHENMFWYRQDPGLGLRLIYFSYDVKMKEKGDIPEGYSVSREKKERFSLILESASTNQTSMYLCASKGTGGFKVNQPQHFGDGTRLSIL.

The chain uses TRBV28 and TRBJ2-7; D is possibly TRBD1 (6 bases). Trimming stripped 2 bases from V and 6 bases from J, with 20 bases between. Germline values: CDR1 MDHEN, CDR2 SYDVKM. This CDR3 spans 16 amino acids. The chain's CDR3 is CASSLRPSGTRGEQYF. The CDR3 region has the DNA TGTGCCAGCAGTTTAAGACCCTCCGGGACACGGGGCGAGCAGTACTTC.

The CDR3 sequence: CASSLIGTGFLLNYGYTF. CDR3 coding DNA: TGTGCCAGCAGTTTAATCGGGACAGGGTTTCTATTAAACTATGGCTACACCTTC. The chain links TRBV28 to TRBJ1-2; 9 nucleotides match TRBD1. The junction had 12 bases not matched to a gene; V was cut back by 2 bases and J by 2 bases. Germline values: CDR1 MDHEN, CDR2 SYDVKM. This CDR3 region has 18 residues.

The rearrangement links TRBV7-9 to TRBJ2-1; 9 bases are a match to TRBD2. Germline CDR1 reads SEHNR; CDR2 reads FQNEAQ (reference sequence). CDR3 length equals 16 residues. With V trimmed by 5 bases and J by 4 bases, 9 bases remained unmatched. The chain's CDR3 is CASSTSGGRVYNEQFF. CDR3 sequence (DNA): TGTGCCAGCAGCACGAGCGGGGGGCGCGTGTACAATGAGCAGTTCTTC.

The rearrangement links TRBV6-5 to TRBJ2-3; 14 nucleotides align to TRBD2. The CDR3 spans 15 residues. The V segment lost 8 bases and the J segment 4 bases; nucleotides outside the gene matches: 5. Germline loops: CDR1 MNHEY, CDR2 SVGAGI. CDR3 in amino acids: CASRKGLAGADTQYF. The CDR3 DNA reads TGTGCCAGCCGAAAGGGACTAGCGGGGGCAGATACGCAGTATTTT.

The gene calls are TRBV18 and TRBJ1-2; no definite D call. Trimming took 2 bases from V and 1 from J, leaving 11 bases between them. CDR3 length equals 15 residues. The V gene's germline CDR1 is KGHSH and CDR2 LQKENI. In DNA form, the CDR3 reads TGTGCCAGCTCACCAGAGGTGGTTGTTAACTATGGCTACACCTTC. It yields the protein CASSPEVVVNYGYTF.

This clone came up once. The CDR3 region has the DNA TGTGCCAGCAGTTACCCAGGGGGCGCGACTGAAGCTTTCTTT. Its protein is CASSYPGGATEAFF. This rearrangement joins TRBV6-5 to TRBJ1-1; 8 bases fit TRBD1. CDR3 length: 14 residues. The germline CDR1 and CDR2 sequences are MNHEY and SVGAGI. Trimming cost V 2 bases and J 5 bases; bases outside gene matches: 4.

CDR3 in DNA: TGTGCCAGCAGGCCCCACAGGGACGGTAAAGAGACCCAGTACTTC. Residues: CASRPHRDGKETQYF. This chain links TRBV6-5 with TRBJ2-5, with a possible D match to TRBD1 (6 bases). This CDR3 spans 15 amino acids. Trimming took 6 bases from V and 3 from J, leaving 17 bases between them. Germline loops: CDR1 MNHEY, CDR2 SVGAGI.

The rearrangement links TRBV5-1 to TRBJ1-2, with D perhaps matching TRBD1 (6 bases). Trimming took 3 bases from V and 6 from J, leaving 18 bases between them. The CDR3 covers 15 residues. The germline V gene encodes CDR1 SGHRS and CDR2 YFSETQ. In nucleotides, the CDR3 is TGCGCCAGCAGCTCAACTACCGGGACACAGAATGGCTACACCTTC. This encodes CASSSTTGTQNGYTF.

This clone came up a few times. The J gene is TRBJ1-2, the V gene TRBV3-1 (or the pseudogene TRBV3-2); D is uncertain. V lost 0 bases and J lost 5, with 7 bases in between. This CDR3 comprises 13 residues. CDR1 is LGHDT, CDR2 YNNKEL, per germline (reference sequence). The CDR3 nucleotides are TGTGCCAGCAGCCAAGATTGGCTGTATGGCTACACCTTC. Its translation: CASSQDWLYGYTF.

J is TRBJ2-1 and V is TRBV5-8; perhaps TRBD2 as D (5 bases). Germline lookup yields CDR1 SGHTS and CDR2 YDEGEE. The CDR3 runs 12 residues. The V gene lost 3 bases and the J gene lost 5 bases, with 6 bases spanning the gap. CDR3 bases: TGTGCCAGCAGCTGGGGAGACAATGAGCAGTTCTTC. Its translation is CASSWGDNEQFF.

The V gene is TRBV6-1, the J gene TRBJ1-2, with 7 bases lining up with TRBD1. Germline lookup yields CDR1 MNHNS and CDR2 SASEGT. This CDR3 spans 15 amino acids. J gave up 3 bases and V 3 bases, and 7 bases lay outside the gene matches. CDR3 in amino acids: CASSDRQGADYGYTF. The DNA for the CDR3 is TGTGCCAGCAGTGATCGACAGGGCGCCGACTATGGCTACACCTTC.

The chain has TRBV28 and TRBJ1-3; no firm D call. V was trimmed by 5 bases and J by 8 bases, leaving 13 bases between them. Germline CDR1 and CDR2: MDHEN and SYDVKM. This CDR3 region has 13 residues. The CDR3 DNA reads as TGTGCCAGCAGTCCCTTGGCTGTGGACACCATATATTTT. This sequence encodes CASSPLAVDTIYF.

This sequence joins TRBV7-9 and TRBJ1-5, with 8 nucleotides matching TRBD1. The length of the CDR3 is 13 residues. Germline V gives CDR1 SEHNR, CDR2 FQNEAQ (reference sequence). V lost 11 bases and J lost 3; bases outside the gene matches: 6. The CDR3 loop reads CACNQGANQPQHF. CDR3 nucleotide sequence: TGTGCCTGCAACCAGGGGGCCAATCAGCCCCAGCATTTT.

This clone was recorded many times. In DNA, the CDR3 is TGTGCCAGTAGTATTGGAGTCTTCGGGGAGCTGTTTTTT. This gives the protein CASSIGVFGELFF. This chain links TRBV19 with TRBJ2-2; the D is unclear. CDR3 length equals 13 residues. Deletions cut 3 bases from V and 7 bases from J, with 9 bases between. Per the germline V gene, CDR1 is LNHDA and CDR2 is SQIVND (reference sequence).

In its sample, this clone was seen once. V is TRBV12-5 and J is TRBJ2-2, with 8 positions matching TRBD2. V was clipped by 6 bases and J by 0 bases; unmatched bases: 3. CDR3 length: 15 residues. Germline V gene sequence: CDR1 LGHNT, CDR2 FRNRAP. The CDR3 loop reads CASGRGGPNTGELFF. The CDR3 DNA reads as TGTGCTAGTGGCCGGGGGGGCCCGAACACCGGGGAGCTGTTTTTT. Combining the CDR3 with reference TRBV12-5 and TRBJ2-2 gives the whole variable domain DARVTQTPRHKVTEMGQEVTMRCQPILGHNTVFWYRQTMMQGLELLAYFRNRAPLDDSGMPKDRFSAEMPDATLATLKIQPSEPRDSAVYFCASGRGGPNTGELFFGEGSRLTVL.

V usage is TRBV6-1 and J usage is TRBJ1-1; D is perhaps TRBD1 (6 bases). This CDR3 is 17 amino acids long. V dropped 0 bases and J dropped 1 base, with 15 bases sitting between them. The germline V gene has CDR1 MNHNS and CDR2 SASEGT. The CDR3 nucleotides are TGTGCCAGCAGTGAAGCGCATTTTGACAGGCGGAACACTGAAGCTTTCTTT. It encodes CASSEAHFDRRNTEAFF.

This chain links TRBV3-1 (or the pseudogene TRBV3-2) with TRBJ2-5, with TRBD1 matching 7 bases. The CDR3 totals 15 residues. From germline, CDR1 is LGHDT and CDR2 YNNKEL (reference sequence). After removal of 4 bases from V and 0 bases from J, the junction contained 5 bases not matched to a gene. The CDR3 nucleotides are TGTGCCAGCAGCCCAGAACAGGGGAACCAAGAGACCCAGTACTTC. Its protein product is CASSPEQGNQETQYF.

This chain joins TRBV6-5 and TRBJ1-4; D is perhaps TRBD1 (5 bases). There are 15 residues in the CDR3. The V and J ends lost 4 bases and 5 bases respectively, with 14 bases between them. Germline V gene sequence: CDR1 MNHEY, CDR2 SVGAGI. The CDR3 DNA follows: TGTGCCAGCAGTTTTACAGTCGACAGAAATGAAAAACTGTTTTTT. Translation: CASSFTVDRNEKLFF.

This chain links TRBV5-1 with TRBJ2-7, with 7 bases identical to TRBD1. Germline assignment: CDR1 SGHRS and CDR2 YFSETQ. V shed 0 bases and J 4 bases; nucleotides not matched to a gene: 13. The CDR3 length is 17 residues. The CDR3 region has the DNA TGCGCCAGCAGCTTGGTCCCACCGGGACAGAAAAGTTACGAGCAGTACTTC. The encoded protein is CASSLVPPGQKSYEQYF.

CDR3 DNA: TGTGCCAGCAGACTAGCGGCCGAGACCCAGTACTTC. It yields the protein CASRLAAETQYF. This chain connects TRBV12-3 or TRBV12-4 to TRBJ2-5, with TRBD2 matching 8 bases. With V trimmed by 6 bases and J by 5 bases, 2 bases remained unmatched. The CDR3 consists of 12 residues.

The V gene is TRBV11-1, the J gene TRBJ2-2; the match to TRBD2 covers 7 bases. Germline V CDR1 and CDR2: SGHAT, FQDESV (reference sequence). This CDR3 is 12 amino acids long. J gave up 1 base and V 11 bases, and 1 base lay outside the gene matches. The CDR3 DNA follows: TGTGCCGGGGAGGGGAACACCGGGGAGCTGTTTTTT. Residues: CAGEGNTGELFF.

As regards this clone: The same CDR3 is also encoded by other DNA sequences in this sample. This chain connects TRBV28 to TRBJ1-1, with D unresolved. Trimming removed 2 bases at V and 1 base at J, with 5 bases between. Germline-derived CDR1 and CDR2 are MDHEN and SYDVKM. The CDR3 loop spans 13 amino acids. CDR3 in amino acids: CASSLLGNTEAFF. The DNA for the CDR3 is TGTGCCAGCAGTTTACTAGGGAACACTGAAGCTTTCTTT.

The rearrangement links TRBV24-1 to TRBJ2-5; TRBD1 might be the D (5 bases). V was trimmed by 2 bases and J by 3 bases, leaving 15 bases between them. Germline assignment: CDR1 KGHDR and CDR2 SFDVKD. This CDR3 has 16 residues. The CDR3: CATSDWQGGGEETQYF. In nucleotides, the CDR3 is TGTGCCACCAGTGATTGGCAGGGCGGTGGGGAAGAGACCCAGTACTTC.